This TCR beta chain is from a study of OX40 agonist ivuxolimab in advanced cancers. Regarding the complete study: Ivuxolimab, which targeted the costimulatory receptor OX40 (CD134), was an agonistic, fully human IgG2 monoclonal antibody. Intravenous ivuxolimab was administered to patients every 2 weeks at six dose levels: 0.01, 0.1, 0.3, 1.5, 3 and 10 mg/kg. Of the roughly 53 patients in dose escalation, 19 had hepatocellular carcinoma, about 15 had melanoma, 9 had renal cell carcinoma and 9 had head and neck cancer. In the dose-escalation cohort, around four fifths of patients were male, and the mean age was 60 years with a range of roughly 20 to 80. Patients were allowed to have had prior anti-PD-1, anti-PD-L1 or anti-CTLA-4 therapy, and approximately 40% of the dose-escalation patients had been treated with checkpoint inhibitors. Partial responses were achieved by three dose-escalation patients, of whom one had hepatocellular carcinoma and two had cutaneous melanoma. The point of sequencing TCRbeta in the periphery was to test whether ivuxolimab changed TCR sequence diversity and drove clonal T-cell expansion. The paper describes the monotherapy dose-escalation part (N ≈ 52 patients) of the phase I trial of ivuxolimab.

On the study overall, not on this receptor specifically: The antigen specificity of the peripheral T cells that underwent clonal expansion was not determined. Low levels of normalized T-cell clonal expansion were also seen in some patients who did not respond. At doses of 0.1 to 3.0 mg/kg, clonal expansion of both CD4+ and CD8+ blood T cells was observed from baseline to week 6. In partial responders in the 0.1-3.0 mg/kg groups, normalized peripheral clonal expansion was found to be among the lowest, especially among CD8+ T cells. After ivuxolimab, expanded clones were on average more numerous among CD8+ T cells than among CD4+ T cells.

The trial excluded patients who had a history of autoimmune disease or were on systemic immunosuppression. Peripheral blood for TCR sequencing was drawn from every dose cohort at baseline, at cycle 4 day 1 and at cycle 7 day 1. Samples came from an open-label, multicenter, first-in-human phase I dose-escalation trial of ivuxolimab. The trial enrolled adults with locally advanced or metastatic head and neck squamous cell, hepatocellular, melanoma or renal cell carcinoma. CD4+ and CD8+ T cells were sorted separately from peripheral blood before TCR sequencing. A remark on this clone: The target of this receptor is not known. Base qualities are not provided; no much larger clone lies one nucleotide away.

The CDR3, cysteine through phenylalanine, is 18 amino acids long. The only DNA kept is the CDR3, 54 bases in frame from the first base. The V and J ends are trimmed by 0 bases and 2 bases, leaving 17 bases between them. CDR1 and CDR2, per the germline V gene (reference sequence), are SEHNR and FQNEAQ. For sequencing of the TCRbeta CDR3 region, genomic DNA was extracted from the sorted cells. TCRbeta CDR3 regions were sequenced using the immunoSEQ Assay. Not all clones reach the TCRdb copy of this immuneACCESS table, which keeps in-frame sequences only. Checked studies attribute under half of the gap to unresolved V genes and leave the rest unexplained. The sample has 37,000 or so clones on record, more than 75% of them singletons. The top ten clones comprise approximately 22% of the sample.

This clonotype originated in an adult with an advanced solid tumor such as melanoma, head and neck, liver or kidney cancer. The rearrangement joined TRBV7-9 to TRBJ2-1; TRBD2 is perhaps the D gene, given 6 matching bases. The sample here was CD4+ or CD8+ T cells sorted from blood, taken in a trial of the OX40 agonist ivuxolimab. The CDR3 protein is CASSLAGGTGVPYNEQFF. The bases are TGTGCCAGCAGCTTAGCGGGCGGGACGGGGGTTCCCTACAATGAGCAGTTCTTC.